The 9 T cell receptor beta chains presented below share a single source sample, sequenced in a study of beta chain features in type 1 diabetes. No antigen has been identified for these receptors. Expressed TCRB transcripts were sequenced because the entire RNA isolate underwent reverse transcription. Clones were read by immunoSEQ multiplex PCR, and TCRdb kept only the in-frame ones, dropping some. The data contain some 150,000 clones, around 13% of them seen just once; the ten biggest clones take up approximately 1.3%. Study conclusions and caveats: TCRB CDR3 length was moderately but significantly reduced in all four CD4+ subsets of Type 1 diabetes patients.

The specimen was central memory CD4+ T cells from blood. Source of these receptors: a man aged 18-30 years with type 1 diabetes.

This clone was counted between two and nine times. This chain joins TRBV10-2 and TRBJ1-1; D possibly corresponds to TRBD1 (6 bases). The V end lost 7 bases, the J end lost 6 bases, and 15 bases lay between the germline ends. CDR1 and CDR2 from the germline V gene are WSHSY and SAAADI. The CDR3 loop spans 13 amino acids. As DNA, the CDR3 is TGCGCCAGCAAAGGGGGACAAGAGGCTGAAGCTTTCTTT. Its protein product is CASKGGQEAEAFF.

About this clone: A single base separates this from a much larger clone, so it may be a read error. CDR3 coding DNA: TGTGCCAGCGCAAGGTCAGATACGCAGTATTTT. Translating gives CASARSDTQYF. The chain employs TRBV6-5 and TRBJ2-3; no clear D. The germline gives CDR1 MNHEY, CDR2 SVGAGI. Trimming removed 8 bases at V and 4 bases at J, with 7 bases between. The length of the CDR3 is 11 residues.

The chain employs TRBV27 and TRBJ2-3, with 9 bases fitting TRBD2. CDR3 length: 16 amino acids. In germline, CDR1 is MNHEY, CDR2 SMNVEV (reference sequence). V was pared by 2 bases and J by 1 base, with 4 bases of the junction left unmatched. This CDR3 is CASSLSPSGGTDTQYF. Here the CDR3 DNA reads TGTGCCAGCAGTTTAAGTCCTAGCGGGGGCACAGATACGCAGTATTTT.

The chain employs TRBV19 and TRBJ2-2; either TRBD1 or TRBD2 may supply D (5 bases each). The CDR3 contains 17 residues. V was trimmed by 5 bases and J by 2 bases, leaving 18 bases between them. Per germline, CDR1 LNHDA and CDR2 SQIVND (reference sequence). The CDR3 coding sequence is TGTGCCAGTAGTGCCATATTCGGGACGGGAAACACCGGGGAGCTGTTTTTT. It yields the protein CASSAIFGTGNTGELFF.

About this clone itself: This may stem from a read error, because a much larger clone lies one nucleotide away. The V call is TRBV6-6, the J call TRBJ1-2; tentative D call: TRBD1 (5 bases). Trimming took 6 bases from V and 4 from J, leaving 9 bases between them. The CDR3 has 12 amino acids. CDR1 is MNHNY and CDR2 is SVGAGI in the germline V gene (reference sequence). This CDR3 is CASSRDGYGYTF. DNA of the CDR3: TGTGCCAGCAGCCGGGACGGCTATGGCTACACCTTC.

The chain carries TRBV30 and TRBJ2-7; perhaps TRBD1 as D (6 bases). The germline V gene encodes CDR1 GTSNPN and CDR2 SVGIG (reference sequence). Trimming removed 0 bases from V and 3 bases from J, with 6 bases in between. The CDR3 runs to 12 residues. The CDR3 loop is CAWSVGGYEQYF. In nucleotides, the CDR3 is TGTGCCTGGAGTGTAGGGGGCTACGAGCAGTACTTC.

This clone was counted a few times. The chain joins TRBV6-5 to TRBJ1-6; 9 bases match TRBD1. The CDR3 is 15 residues long. Germline CDR1 reads MNHEY; CDR2 reads SVGAGI. The junction had 8 bases not matched to a gene; V was cut back by 7 bases and J by 7 bases. This CDR3 is CASTPGTGINSPLHF. CDR3 in DNA: TGTGCCAGCACCCCCGGGACAGGGATAAATTCACCCCTCCACTTT.

J is TRBJ2-7 and V is TRBV2, with 8 positions matching TRBD1. Germline assignment: CDR1 SNHLY and CDR2 FYNNEI. Unmatched junction bases numbered 10, after V lost 0 bases and J lost 0 bases. The CDR3 sequence is 18 residues long. The CDR3 loop reads CASSEAPFWTGSSYEQYF. The CDR3 coding sequence is TGTGCCAGCAGTGAAGCGCCTTTCTGGACAGGGAGCTCCTACGAGCAGTACTTC.

The rearrangement uses TRBV7-9 and TRBJ2-3; no reliable D call. Trimming stripped 2 bases from V and 4 bases from J, with 7 bases between. This CDR3 contains 13 residues. Germline CDR1 and CDR2: SEHNR and FQNEAQ (reference sequence). CDR3 protein: CASSLSRADTQYF. The CDR3 DNA is TGTGCCAGCAGCTTATCAAGGGCAGATACGCAGTATTTT. Full variable domain (outside the CDR3, taken from reference TRBV7-9 and TRBJ2-3): DTGVSQNPRHKITKRGQNVTFRCDPISEHNRLYWYRQTLGQGPEFLTYFQNEAQLEKSRLLSDRFSAERPKGSFSTLEIQRTEQGDSAMYLCASSLSRADTQYFGPGTRLTVL.